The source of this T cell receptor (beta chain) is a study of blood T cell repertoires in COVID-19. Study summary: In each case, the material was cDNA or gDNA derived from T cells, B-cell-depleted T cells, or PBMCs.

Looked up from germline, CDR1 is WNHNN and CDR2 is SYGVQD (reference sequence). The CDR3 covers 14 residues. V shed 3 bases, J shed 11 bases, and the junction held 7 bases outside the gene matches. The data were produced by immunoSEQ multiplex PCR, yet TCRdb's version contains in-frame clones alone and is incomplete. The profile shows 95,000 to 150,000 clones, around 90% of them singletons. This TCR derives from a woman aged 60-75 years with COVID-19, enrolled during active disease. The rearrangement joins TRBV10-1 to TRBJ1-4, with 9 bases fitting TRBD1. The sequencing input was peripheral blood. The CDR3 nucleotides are TGCGCCAGCAGTGAAATTGACAGGGGGTCGAAACTGTTTTTT. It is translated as CASSEIDRGSKLFF.